The entry that follows covers one T cell receptor (beta chain) sequence. Its antigen remains unknown. Assay used: immunoSEQ multiplex PCR; TCRdb lists only in-frame clones, some missing. This table has 80,000 or so clones, around four fifths appearing once. No infections or other immune events were documented during collection. The entry originates in a study of identifying expanded T cells in peripheral blood. Whole-study results and caveats: Over two and four weeks, about 15 and 19 clones changed, versus more than 1 between replicates. Roughly two-week clone count variance significantly increased as total template count grew.

Trimming removed 1 base from V and 5 bases from J; junction bases left unmatched: 4. The germline V gene encodes CDR1 MNHNY and CDR2 SVGAGI (reference sequence). The CDR3 contains 15 residues. The chain employs TRBV6-6 and TRBJ1-4, with 7 bases identical to TRBD1. The source of this sequence is a person aged 18 to 70 in good health. Sequencing input: blood. In DNA form, the CDR3 reads TGTGCCAGCAGTTACTTGACAGGGAGGAATGAAAAACTGTTTTTT. Translated, it gives CASSYLTGRNEKLFF.